This paragraph reports one T cell receptor (beta chain). Its antigen is still unknown. This CDR3 spans 13 amino acids. V lost 5 bases, J lost 11 bases, and 12 bases stayed unmatched. Germline V CDR1 and CDR2: MNHEY, SMNVEV (reference sequence). There were only Caucasian adults among the donors, and all lived in Nashville, Tennessee. This sample was included in a study of shared clonotypes between healthy human individuals. Study conclusions and caveats: Sample collection involved blood only; tissue repertoires are likely different.

Several immunoSEQ 96-well plates shared each subset's DNA, each plate a replicate. Original handling: As immunoSEQ supplied junction-only sequences (without quality scores), filtering differed. Method: immunoSEQ multiplex PCR; TCRdb's copy keeps in-frame clones and lacks some. The D gene and trimming were derived from the DNA, and the V and J assignments and clone size from that table. The data contain about 500,000 clones, around 77% of them seen just once; the ten biggest clones take up 9.5% to 15%. Material for sequencing was PBMCs. This sequence joins TRBV27 and TRBJ2-7; 7 positions match TRBD1. The receptor was isolated from a woman aged 40 to 55 in good health. Some clones in this sample may be carry-over from other donors' samples. The CDR3 region is CASSPKKGQYEYF. The CDR3, as DNA: TGTGCCAGCAGTCCAAAAAAGGGACAGTACGAGTACTTC.